The present T cell receptor beta chain was sequenced within a study of blood T cell repertoires in COVID-19. Study-level information: Spain, Italy and the United States supplied samples that represented acute and convalescent COVID-19.

CDR3 length: 13 amino acids. In germline, CDR1 is MNHEY, CDR2 SVGAGI. The trim removed 7 bases at V and 4 bases at J, leaving 5 bases unmatched. Produced via immunoSEQ multiplex PCR; TCRdb's table is partial and in-frame only. The sample carries 250,000 or so clones, 80% to 90% recorded once. The age range of participants was 18 to 89 years, with residence in around 22 US areas. Each recovered donor of Cohort 3 presented with two negative PCRs, clearance, or symptom resolution. The sample consisted of PBMCs or T cells enriched from blood (not recorded which). The genes are TRBV6-5 and TRBJ1-2; 8 positions match TRBD1. The sequence came from a woman aged 50 to 65 who had recovered from COVID-19. The CDR3, as DNA: TGTGCCAGCACGAGACAGGGGTCCTATGGCTACACCTTC. Translated: CASTRQGSYGYTF.